This T cell receptor beta chain was obtained from a study of T cell responses to AZD1222 COVID-19 vaccine. Overall study findings and caveats: The donor cohort was predominantly white British with a female majority, and clonal diversity may have been underestimated. Close to half of all spike-specific TCRs reportedly target regions of the variants that are unmutated. Spike-wide vaccine-associated CD4 TCRs dominated at 160-218 and 743-854. Repertoires were obtained solely post-peak T cell response.

Some clones are missing from TCRdb's copy, which holds only in-frame ones; the method was immunoSEQ multiplex PCR. The sample contains fewer than 110,000 clones, around 90% of which appear only once. Comment on this clone: The target antigen is unknown.

In germline, CDR1 is MNHEY, CDR2 SMNVEV (reference sequence). The CDR3 extends over 14 amino acids. Trimming pared 2 bases from V and 5 bases from J, leaving 12 bases between. This sequence originates from an adult in good health. V and J are TRBV27 and TRBJ1-1; maybe TRBD1 (6 bases). Specimen: peripheral blood, collected on day 0 of AZD1222 vaccination. CDR3: CASSLAGEETEAFF. CDR3 nucleotides: TGTGCCAGCAGTTTAGCAGGGGAGGAAACTGAAGCTTTCTTT.